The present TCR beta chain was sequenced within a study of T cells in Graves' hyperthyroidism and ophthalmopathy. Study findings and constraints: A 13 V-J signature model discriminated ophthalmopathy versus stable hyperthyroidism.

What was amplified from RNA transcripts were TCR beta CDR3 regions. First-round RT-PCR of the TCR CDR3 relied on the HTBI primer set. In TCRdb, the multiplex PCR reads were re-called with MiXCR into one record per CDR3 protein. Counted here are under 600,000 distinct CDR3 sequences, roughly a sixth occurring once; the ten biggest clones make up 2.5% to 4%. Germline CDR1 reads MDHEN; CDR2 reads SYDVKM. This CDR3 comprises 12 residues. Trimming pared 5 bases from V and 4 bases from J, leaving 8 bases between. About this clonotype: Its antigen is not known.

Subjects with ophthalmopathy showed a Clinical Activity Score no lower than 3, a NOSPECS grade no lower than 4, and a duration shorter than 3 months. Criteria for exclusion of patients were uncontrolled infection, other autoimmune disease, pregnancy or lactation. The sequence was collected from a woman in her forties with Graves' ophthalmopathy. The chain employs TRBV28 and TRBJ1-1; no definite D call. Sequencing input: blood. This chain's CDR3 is CASSVLTTEAFF. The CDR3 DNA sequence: TGTGCCAGCAGTGTCTTAACCACTGAAGCTTTCTTT.